These T cell receptor beta chains were read from a single sample in a study of shared clonotypes between healthy human individuals. Libraries were prepared by immunoSEQ multiplex PCR; TCRdb keeps only in-frame clonotypes and omits some of them. Among 2 million to 3 million clones listed, around nine tenths were seen once. Specimen: naive CD4+ T cells sorted from blood. The receptors originated from a man aged 18 to 30 in good health. CDR3s include the opening cysteine and the closing phenylalanine or tryptophan. D genes are given only for firm matches. The size field is filled for only some rows; it gives once, few, many or a size class.

J | size | V | D | DNA | CDR3
TRBJ2-7 | - | TRBV4-3 | - | TGCGCCAGCAGCCAAGATGGTGGGGAAGGGAGCCAGTACTTC | CASSQDGGEGSQYF
TRBJ2-5 | once | TRBV11-1 | - | TGTGCCAGCAGCTTAGGGACAGTTTCGGAGACCCAGTACTTC | CASSLGTVSETQYF
TRBJ2-2 | - | TRBV5-6 | TRBD2 | TGTGCCAGCAGCTTGTTTGCCCAGCGGGGAGGCGTGAGCACCGGGGAGCTGTTTTTT | CASSLFAQRGGVSTGELFF
TRBJ1-2 | - | TRBV27 | - | TGTGCCAGCAGTTTGGGGACCGCAAGTTATGGCGGCTACACCTTC | CASSLGTASYGGYTF
TRBJ2-1 | - | TRBV2 | TRBD2 | TGTGCCAGCTTACACCCGGGACTAGCGGGGGGGCCCTCCTACAATGAGCAGTTCTTC | CASLHPGLAGGPSYNEQFF
TRBJ1-6 | - | TRBV5-1 | - | TGCGCCAGCGCCTATTCGGGGGATAATTCACCCCTCCACTTT | CASAYSGDNSPLHF
TRBJ2-7 | - | TRBV5-6 | TRBD1 | TGTGCCAGCAGCGGGGGACAGGGAAGCTACGAGCAGTACTTC | CASSGGQGSYEQYF
TRBJ2-2 | - | TRBV5-8 | TRBD2 | TGTGCCAGCAGTCTTAACGGACTAGCAATCGTCCCCGGGGAGCTGTTTTTT | CASSLNGLAIVPGELFF
TRBJ1-4 | - | TRBV7-9 | TRBD1 | TGTGCCAGCTCTCCCGGGACAGGGAATAATGAAAAACTGTTTTTT | CASSPGTGNNEKLFF
TRBJ2-1 | few | TRBV7-2 | - | TGTGCCAGCAGCTTAGCGGCCCCAACCGTTAGGGGCAATGAGCAGTTCTTC | CASSLAAPTVRGNEQFF
TRBJ2-1 | once | TRBV27 | TRBD2 | TGTGCCAGCAAGGGGACTAGCGCGTACAATGAGCAGTTCTTC | CASKGTSAYNEQFF
TRBJ2-7 | - | TRBV2 | TRBD2 | TGTGCCAGCAGGCCTAGCGGGACAACCTACGAGCAGTACTTC | CASRPSGTTYEQYF
TRBJ2-3 | - | TRBV2 | - | TGTGCCAGCAGGAACAGGGCTTTCACAGATACGCAGTATTTT | CASRNRAFTDTQYF